The 27 T cell receptor beta chains reported below all come from one sample, sequenced in a study of shared clonotypes between healthy human individuals. CD45RO-negative cells were positively selected for CCR7, leaving out terminally differentiated effector memory CD45RA+ cells. Profiled with immunoSEQ multiplex PCR; TCRdb holds only in-frame clones, not every one. The top ten hold approximately 0.33% of the sample, which has under 600,000 clones, roughly 98% seen once. Sequenced sample: naive CD8+ T cells sorted from blood. These receptor sequences come from a man aged 25-45 years in good health.

The chain links TRBV5-6 to TRBJ2-7; 8 positions match TRBD2. This CDR3 region has 16 residues. The germline CDR1 and CDR2 sequences are SGHDT and YYEEEE. V lost 3 bases, J lost 3 bases, and 11 bases stayed unmatched. The CDR3 reads CASSSPVLAGFYEQYF. CDR3 DNA: TGTGCCAGCAGCTCACCCGTCCTAGCGGGTTTCTACGAGCAGTACTTC. Based on the CDR3 plus reference TRBV5-6 and TRBJ2-7, the full variable domain is DAGVTQSPTHLIKTRGQQVTLRCSPKSGHDTVSWYQQALGQGPQFIFQYYEEEERQRGNFPDRFSGHQFPNYSSELNVNALLLGDSALYLCASSSPVLAGFYEQYFGPGTRLTVT.

With respect to this clone: The sample carries other DNA sequences with the same CDR3. The chain carries TRBV5-1 and TRBJ2-7; weak D call: TRBD2 (6 bases). This CDR3 region has 13 residues. The V gene's germline CDR1 is SGHRS and CDR2 YFSETQ. V was pared by 2 bases and J by 1 base, with 7 bases between. CDR3 DNA sequence: TGCGCCAGCAGCTTCGGGACTTCCTACGAGCAGTACTTC. Translated: CASSFGTSYEQYF.

The CDR3: CASGNIPGTGGSNQPQHF. The CDR3 coding sequence is TGTGCCAGCGGAAACATACCCGGGACAGGGGGCTCGAATCAGCCCCAGCATTTT. This chain joins TRBV27 and TRBJ1-5; TRBD1 aligns across 12 bases. This CDR3 region has 18 residues. Germline CDR1 reads MNHEY; CDR2 reads SMNVEV (reference sequence). Germline trimming cut 8 bases from V and 4 bases from J; bases unmatched to any gene: 15.

This chain joins TRBV7-8 and TRBJ2-2; TRBD1 aligns across 9 bases. V lost 6 bases to trimming and J lost 3 bases; unmatched junction nucleotides: 8. This CDR3 region has 16 residues. Germline CDR1 SGHVS, CDR2 FQNEAQ. CDR3 nucleotides: TGTGCCAGCAGAGCCGGGACAGGGCGTTACACCGGGGAGCTGTTTTTT. It codes for CASRAGTGRYTGELFF. The full variable domain, its missing parts supplied by reference TRBV7-8 and TRBJ2-2, is GAGVSQSPRYKVAKRGQDVALRCDPISGHVSLFWYQQALGQGPEFLTYFQNEAQLDKSGLPSDRFFAERPEGSVSTLKIQRTQQEDSAVYLCASRAGTGRYTGELFFGEGSRLTVL.

Details on this clone: In the same sample, other DNA sequences code for this CDR3. The rearrangement uses TRBV27 and TRBJ2-3; D gene unclear. The CDR3 is 11 amino acids. V gave up 3 bases and J gave up 6 bases, with 4 bases separating them. Germline values: CDR1 MNHEY, CDR2 SMNVEV (reference sequence). The CDR3 DNA reads TGTGCCAGCAGTTTGGGTGATACGCAGTATTTT. This translates into CASSLGDTQYF.

The CDR3 sequence: CASSDREGHHEQFF. CDR3 sequence (DNA): TGCGCCAGCAGTGACAGGGAGGGACACCATGAGCAGTTCTTC. This chain uses TRBV10-1 with TRBJ2-1; the D gene is possibly TRBD2 (7 bases). The germline V gene has CDR1 WNHNN and CDR2 SYGVQD (reference sequence). Trimming cost V 3 bases and J 8 bases, with 14 bases left between them. The CDR3 is made up of 14 amino acids.

The chain couples TRBV6-5 to TRBJ2-1; 7 bases are shared with TRBD1. This CDR3 is 16 amino acids long. The junction had 13 bases not matched to a gene; V was cut back by 3 bases and J by 8 bases. CDR1 is MNHEY and CDR2 is SVGAGI in the germline V gene. CDR3 nucleotide sequence: TGTGCCAGCAGTTATATGGGGGTGACAGGGAGAGATGAGCAGTTCTTC. It is translated as CASSYMGVTGRDEQFF.

CDR3 sequence (DNA): TGTGCCAGCAGCCCCAGAGAGAGCGGGAGGACAGATACGCAGTATTTT. Translation gives CASSPRESGRTDTQYF. The chain links TRBV11-3 to TRBJ2-3, with 9 bases identical to TRBD2. Germline V gives CDR1 SGHNT, CDR2 YENEEA. The V gene end was trimmed by 5 bases and the J gene end by 3 bases; junction bases not matched to a gene: 9. The CDR3 length is 16 residues.

This clone has just one count. The CDR3 nucleotides are TGTGCCTGGGAAGACTCGAGCCATGTCATTGGCACCGGGGAGCTGTTTTTT. Translated: CAWEDSSHVIGTGELFF. This sequence joins TRBV30 and TRBJ2-2; D ambiguous. Trimming removed 5 bases from V and 4 bases from J, with 23 bases in between. Germline CDR1 is GTSNPN and CDR2 is SVGIG (reference sequence). The CDR3 runs to 17 residues.

The rearrangement links TRBV5-4 to TRBJ2-7; D is perhaps TRBD2 (6 bases). The germline V gene has CDR1 SGHNT and CDR2 YYREEE (reference sequence). The CDR3 is 11 residues long. V was clipped by 2 bases and J by 6 bases, with 6 bases between them. CDR3 DNA sequence: TGTGCCAGCAGCTTCGGGGGCGAGCAGTACTTC. This encodes CASSFGGEQYF.

The chain recombines TRBV29-1 with TRBJ2-7; 7 nucleotides align to TRBD1. This CDR3 region has 12 residues. Germline CDR1 and CDR2: SQVTM and ANQGSEA. V lost 6 bases to trimming and J lost 2 bases; unmatched junction nucleotides: 4. The CDR3 protein is CSVRDSTYEQYF. DNA of the CDR3: TGCAGCGTCCGGGACAGTACCTACGAGCAGTACTTC.

The CDR3 protein is CASIVRESRTGELFF. Here the CDR3 DNA reads TGTGCCAGCATAGTGCGGGAGAGCCGGACCGGGGAGCTGTTTTTT. The gene calls are TRBV6-1 and TRBJ2-2, with 7 positions matching TRBD2. This CDR3 contains 15 residues. Germline V gives CDR1 MNHNS, CDR2 SASEGT. The V segment lost 7 bases and the J segment 5 bases; nucleotides outside the gene matches: 10.

The gene calls are TRBV20-1 and TRBJ2-1; D is uncertain. V was shortened by 3 bases and J by 9 bases, with 9 bases between the two germline ends. From germline, CDR1 is DFQATT and CDR2 SNEGSKA (reference sequence). The CDR3 is 11 amino acids. The CDR3 reads CSASGPVEQFF. The CDR3 DNA is TGCAGTGCTAGTGGTCCCGTTGAGCAGTTCTTC.

The chain has TRBV11-2 and TRBJ2-2; a weak D match, TRBD1 (5 bases). The CDR3 has 17 residues. Germline V CDR1 and CDR2: SGHAT, FQNNGV. V lost 3 bases and J 1 base, leaving 15 bases between the germline ends. CDR3 amino acids: CASSLSRTTLNTGELFF. In DNA, the CDR3 is TGTGCCAGCAGCTTGAGTAGGACAACCTTGAACACCGGGGAGCTGTTTTTT.

The table lists this clone with a count of one. The chain joins TRBV5-1 to TRBJ2-7; D gene unclear. Germline loops: CDR1 SGHRS, CDR2 YFSETQ. This CDR3 is built from 16 residues. Trimming removed 2 bases from V and 1 base from J, with 16 bases in between. In DNA, the CDR3 is TGCGCCAGCAGCTTCTTTTCCGCCGATAATTCCTACGAGCAGTACTTC. Translation: CASSFFSADNSYEQYF.

The rearrangement joins TRBV13 to TRBJ2-3; D gene uncertain. Germline assignment: CDR1 PRHDT and CDR2 FYEKMQ (reference sequence). V gave up 1 base and J gave up 3 bases, with 14 bases separating them. This CDR3 has 16 residues. The CDR3 here is CASSLVATALTDTQYF. Here the CDR3 DNA reads TGTGCCAGCAGCTTAGTTGCGACTGCCTTAACAGATACGCAGTATTTT.

The chain couples TRBV13 to TRBJ2-1, with D possibly being TRBD1 (5 bases). This CDR3 has 15 residues. Trimming took 4 bases from V and 0 from J, leaving 10 bases between them. CDR1 and CDR2 from the germline V gene are PRHDT and FYEKMQ (reference sequence). CDR3 coding DNA: TGTGCCAGCAGCTCCCGACAGAGCTCCTACAATGAGCAGTTCTTC. It encodes CASSSRQSSYNEQFF.

V and J are TRBV27 and TRBJ2-1; TRBD1 aligns across 8 bases. V dropped 4 bases and J dropped 7; count of bases not matched to a gene: 12. Germline CDR1 is MNHEY and CDR2 is SMNVEV (reference sequence). This CDR3 comprises 16 residues. The CDR3 region has the DNA TGTGCCAGCAGTTATGGACAGGGTCTAACGGGGAATGAGCAGTTCTTC. Protein product: CASSYGQGLTGNEQFF.

This chain links TRBV7-9 with TRBJ1-1, with D perhaps TRBD1 (6 bases). Trimming cost V 2 bases and J 4 bases, with 20 bases left between them. The CDR3 is 17 residues long. Germline lookup yields CDR1 SEHNR and CDR2 FQNEAQ (reference sequence). The CDR3 DNA follows: TGTGCCAGCAGCTTAAGGGGTGTGTCAGGGGAGGGCACTGAAGCTTTCTTT. Protein product: CASSLRGVSGEGTEAFF.

V is TRBV6-5 and J is TRBJ1-5, with 8 bases matching TRBD1. This CDR3 contains 13 residues. V lost 6 bases, J lost 7 bases, and 5 bases stayed unmatched. In germline, CDR1 is MNHEY, CDR2 SVGAGI. The CDR3 DNA reads as TGTGCCAGCAGGCTTTCAGGGGGCCAGCCCCAGCATTTT. This sequence encodes CASRLSGGQPQHF.

The chain couples TRBV7-9 to TRBJ2-1; 13 bases map to TRBD2. This CDR3 comprises 17 residues. V lost 6 bases, J lost 1 base, and 6 bases stayed unmatched. Germline CDR1 SEHNR, CDR2 FQNEAQ (reference sequence). This CDR3 is CASSFGLAGASYNEQFF. The CDR3 DNA follows: TGTGCCAGCAGTTTTGGACTAGCGGGAGCGTCCTACAATGAGCAGTTCTTC.

The chain combines TRBV5-1 with TRBJ2-6; D not resolved. The germline V gene has CDR1 SGHRS and CDR2 YFSETQ. The CDR3 sequence is 16 residues long. Trimming took off 3 bases at V and 0 bases at J, with 10 bases between the two ends. The CDR3 DNA reads TGCGCCAGCAGCTCCGTCTTAACCTCTGGGGCCAACGTCCTGACTTTC. This translates into CASSSVLTSGANVLTF. The full variable domain, with the rest looked up from reference TRBV5-1 and TRBJ2-6, is KAGVTQTPRYLIKTRGQQVTLSCSPISGHRSVSWYQQTPGQGLQFLFEYFSETQRNKGNFPGRFSGRQFSNSRSEMNVSTLELGDSALYLCASSSVLTSGANVLTFGAGSRLTVL.

The V and J genes are TRBV5-4 and TRBJ2-3; 16 bases map to TRBD2. Germline CDR1 is SGHNT and CDR2 is YYREEE (reference sequence). This CDR3 comprises 20 residues. The V and J ends lost 4 bases and 1 base, in that order; junction bases with no gene match: 12. CDR3 in DNA: TGTGCCAGCAGCGGTGCTCCGGGACTAGCGGGAGGGAGGGGCACAGATACGCAGTATTTT. It translates to CASSGAPGLAGGRGTDTQYF.

This sequence joins TRBV27 and TRBJ2-7, with D perhaps TRBD1 (6 bases). Per the germline V gene, CDR1 is MNHEY and CDR2 is SMNVEV (reference sequence). The CDR3 length is 14 residues. V was trimmed by 0 bases and J by 2 bases, leaving 8 bases between them. In DNA, the CDR3 is TGTGCCAGCAGTTTATCGAGGACAGCCTACGAGCAGTACTTC. It codes for CASSLSRTAYEQYF.

The V and J genes are TRBV7-6 and TRBJ2-5; TRBD2 agrees at 10 bases. The V segment lost 5 bases and the J segment 4 bases; nucleotides outside the gene matches: 13. Germline V gene sequence: CDR1 SGHVS, CDR2 FNYEAQ. The length of the CDR3 is 17 residues. The CDR3 region has the DNA TGTGCCAGCAGCCCTCGTTCAGCGGGAGGGCCCGGAGAGACCCAGTACTTC. This translates into CASSPRSAGGPGETQYF. The variable domain in full, completed from reference TRBV7-6 and TRBJ2-5, reads GAGVSQSPRYKVTKRGQDVALRCDPISGHVSLYWYRQALGQGPEFLTYFNYEAQQDKSGLPNDRFSAERPEGSISTLTIQRTEQRDSAMYRCASSPRSAGGPGETQYFGPGTRLLVL.

The gene calls are TRBV2 and TRBJ2-3; D not certain. The CDR3 has 12 amino acids. V was shortened by 8 bases and J by 4 bases, with 10 bases between the two germline ends. Germline CDR1 and CDR2: SNHLY and FYNNEI. As DNA, the CDR3 is TGTGCCAGCCCGCTAGGTCCAGATACGCAGTATTTT. It is translated as CASPLGPDTQYF.

This chain joins TRBV9 and TRBJ2-1, with D possibly called TRBD1 or TRBD2 (5 bases each). Per the germline V gene, CDR1 is SGDLS and CDR2 is YYNGEE. The CDR3 runs 14 residues. The germline V and J ends were trimmed by 2 bases and 6 bases, with 12 bases remaining between them. DNA for the CDR3: TGTGCCAGCAGCGTCGAGGGACCGCCCAATGAGCAGTTCTTC. Its protein product is CASSVEGPPNEQFF.